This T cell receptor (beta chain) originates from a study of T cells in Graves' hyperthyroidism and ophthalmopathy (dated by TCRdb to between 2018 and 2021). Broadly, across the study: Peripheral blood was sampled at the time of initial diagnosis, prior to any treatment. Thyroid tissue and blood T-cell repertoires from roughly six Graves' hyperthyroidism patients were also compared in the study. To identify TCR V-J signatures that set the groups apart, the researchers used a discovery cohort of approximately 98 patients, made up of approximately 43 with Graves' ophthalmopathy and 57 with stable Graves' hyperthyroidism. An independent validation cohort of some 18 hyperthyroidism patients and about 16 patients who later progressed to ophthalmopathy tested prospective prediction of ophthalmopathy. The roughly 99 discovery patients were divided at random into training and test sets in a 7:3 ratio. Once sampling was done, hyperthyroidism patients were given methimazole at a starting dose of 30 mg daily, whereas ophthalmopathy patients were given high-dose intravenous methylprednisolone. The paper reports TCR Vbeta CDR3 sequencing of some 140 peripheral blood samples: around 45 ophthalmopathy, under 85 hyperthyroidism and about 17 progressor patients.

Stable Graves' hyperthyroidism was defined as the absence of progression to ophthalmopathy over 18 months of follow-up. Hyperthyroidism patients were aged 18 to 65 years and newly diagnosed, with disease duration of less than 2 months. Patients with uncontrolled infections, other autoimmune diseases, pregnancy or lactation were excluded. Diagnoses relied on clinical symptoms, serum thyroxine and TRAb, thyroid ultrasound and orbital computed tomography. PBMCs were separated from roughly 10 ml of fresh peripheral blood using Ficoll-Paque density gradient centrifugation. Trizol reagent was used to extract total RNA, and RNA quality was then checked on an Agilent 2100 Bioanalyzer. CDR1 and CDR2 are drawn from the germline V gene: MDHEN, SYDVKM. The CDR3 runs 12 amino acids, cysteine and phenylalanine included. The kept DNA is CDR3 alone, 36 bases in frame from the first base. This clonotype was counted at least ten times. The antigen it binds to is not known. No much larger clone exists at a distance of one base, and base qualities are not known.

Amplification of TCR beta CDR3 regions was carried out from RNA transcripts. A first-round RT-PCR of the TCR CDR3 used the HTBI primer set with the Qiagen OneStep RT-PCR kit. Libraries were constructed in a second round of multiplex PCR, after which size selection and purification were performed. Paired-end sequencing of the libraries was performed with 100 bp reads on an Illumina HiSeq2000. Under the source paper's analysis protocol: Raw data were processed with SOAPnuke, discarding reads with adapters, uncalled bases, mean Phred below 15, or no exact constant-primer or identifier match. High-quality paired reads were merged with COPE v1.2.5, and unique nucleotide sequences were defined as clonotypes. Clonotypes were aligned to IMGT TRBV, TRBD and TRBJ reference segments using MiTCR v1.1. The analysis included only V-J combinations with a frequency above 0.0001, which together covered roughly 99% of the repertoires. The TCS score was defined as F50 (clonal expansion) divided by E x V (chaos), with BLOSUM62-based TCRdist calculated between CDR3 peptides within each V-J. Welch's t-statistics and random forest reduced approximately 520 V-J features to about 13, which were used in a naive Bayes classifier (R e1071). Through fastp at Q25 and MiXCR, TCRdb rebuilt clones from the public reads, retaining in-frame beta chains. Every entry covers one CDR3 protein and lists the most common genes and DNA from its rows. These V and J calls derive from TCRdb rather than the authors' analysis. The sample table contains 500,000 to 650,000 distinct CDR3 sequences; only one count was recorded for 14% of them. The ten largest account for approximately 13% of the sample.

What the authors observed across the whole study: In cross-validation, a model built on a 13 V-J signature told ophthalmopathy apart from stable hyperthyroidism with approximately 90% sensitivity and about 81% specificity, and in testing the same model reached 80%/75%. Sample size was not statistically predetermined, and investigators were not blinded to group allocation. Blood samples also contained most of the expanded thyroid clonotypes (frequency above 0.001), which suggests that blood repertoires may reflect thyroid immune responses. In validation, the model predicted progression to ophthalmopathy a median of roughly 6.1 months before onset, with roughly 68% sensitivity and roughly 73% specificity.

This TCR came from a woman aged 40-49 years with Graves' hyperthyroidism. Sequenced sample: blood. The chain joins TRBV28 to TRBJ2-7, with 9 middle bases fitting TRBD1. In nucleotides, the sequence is TGTGCGGGACGGGGACAGGGAAGCGAGCAGTACTTC. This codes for CAGRGQGSEQYF.